This T cell receptor beta chain was sequenced in a study of shared clonotypes between healthy human individuals. When replicate PCRs were run on sorted subsets, they used about 200 ng DNA, some 29,000 T cell genomes. Assay used: immunoSEQ multiplex PCR; TCRdb lists only in-frame clones, some missing. The repertoire holds approximately 1.1 million clones, with about 80% as singletons. A CD45RA+ naive subset and a CD45RA-negative memory subset were split from CD4+ cells. CDR1 and CDR2 from the germline V gene are GTSNPN and SVGIG (reference sequence). The CDR3 loop spans 13 amino acids. V was trimmed by 3 bases and J by 7 bases, leaving 15 bases between them.

This receptor was taken from a man aged 18 to 35 in good health. Some clones in this sample may be carry-over from other donors' samples. The sample consisted of memory CD4+ T cells from PBMCs. Stated subset: CD45RA-negative fraction. This sequence joins TRBV30 and TRBJ1-2; maybe TRBD1 (5 bases). The CDR3 DNA is TGTGCCTGGAGCTCCAGCCGGGGCCGTGGCTACACCTTC. Its translation: CAWSSSRGRGYTF.